This T cell receptor (beta chain) comes out of a study of response to subunit inactivated influenza vaccine. TCRdb recomputed calls from the RT-PCR reads with MiXCR, one row per CDR3 protein. Among more than 600,000 distinct CDR3 sequences listed, less than 20% were seen once. Study-wide findings and caveats: Researchers suggested that each seasonal influenza vaccination recruits few new T cells.

About this clonotype itself: The antigen is unknown.

Losses at the gene ends were 3 bases for V and 4 bases for J; bases not matched to a gene: 5. The CDR3 covers 14 residues. Germline-derived CDR1 and CDR2 are MGHDK and SYGVNS. The sequencing here drew on PBMCs from blood, taken more than 4 days after vaccination. The sequence was obtained from a man aged 50 or older who received an inactivated influenza vaccine. The chain combines TRBV25-1 with TRBJ1-2, with 7 nucleotides matching TRBD1. The CDR3 reads CASSEKGAVYGYTF. DNA of the CDR3: TGTGCCAGCAGTGAGAAGGGGGCGGTCTATGGCTACACCTTC.